This T cell receptor (beta chain) was sequenced for a study of human T cells and chemical hapten exposure. Across the whole study: Per-sample TCR yield variability stemmed mainly from small pooled library volume differences.

A single record per CDR3 protein comes from TCRdb applying MiXCR to the RACE reads. The sample consists of approximately 97,000 distinct CDR3 sequences, approximately 9% of them appearing once. The time point: healthy volunteer bleed at 2 weeks. Total RNA was isolated from unfractionated whole blood. The CDR3 runs 13 residues. Trimming stripped 1 base from V and 8 bases from J, with 11 bases between. In germline, CDR1 is SEHNR, CDR2 FQNEAQ (reference sequence). The chain joins TRBV7-9 to TRBJ1-1; D remains ambiguous. The TCR was taken from a female donor in good health. Some clones in this sample may be carry-over from other donors' samples. Sequenced input: whole blood. CDR3 residues: CASSLVPGAEAFF. CDR3 nucleotides: TGTGCCAGCAGCTTAGTACCGGGAGCCGAAGCTTTCTTT.